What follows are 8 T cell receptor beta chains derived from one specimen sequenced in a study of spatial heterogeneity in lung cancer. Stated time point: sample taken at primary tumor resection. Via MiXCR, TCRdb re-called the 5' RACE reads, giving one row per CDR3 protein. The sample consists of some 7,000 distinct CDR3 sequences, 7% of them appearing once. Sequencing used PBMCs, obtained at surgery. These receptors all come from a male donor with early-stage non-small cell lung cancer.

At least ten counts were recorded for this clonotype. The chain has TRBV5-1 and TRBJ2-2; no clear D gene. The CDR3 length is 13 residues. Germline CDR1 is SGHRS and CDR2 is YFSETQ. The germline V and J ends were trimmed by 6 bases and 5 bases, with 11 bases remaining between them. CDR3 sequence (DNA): TGCGCCAGCAACCGGGCGGAAACCGGGGAGCTGTTTTTT. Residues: CASNRAETGELFF.

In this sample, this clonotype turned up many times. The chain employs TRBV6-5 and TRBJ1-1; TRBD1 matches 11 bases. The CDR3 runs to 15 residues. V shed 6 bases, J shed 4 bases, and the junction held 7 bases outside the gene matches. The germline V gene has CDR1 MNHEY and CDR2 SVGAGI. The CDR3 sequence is CASSPWDRGSTEAFF. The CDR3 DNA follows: TGTGCCAGCAGCCCCTGGGACAGGGGGTCCACTGAAGCTTTCTTT.

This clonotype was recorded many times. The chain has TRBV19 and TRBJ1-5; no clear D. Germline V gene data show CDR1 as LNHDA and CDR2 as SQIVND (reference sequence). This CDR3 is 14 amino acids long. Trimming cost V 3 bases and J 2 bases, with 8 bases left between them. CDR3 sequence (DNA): TGTGCCAGTAGTATTAGGCCAGGCAATCAGCCCCAGCATTTT. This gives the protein CASSIRPGNQPQHF.

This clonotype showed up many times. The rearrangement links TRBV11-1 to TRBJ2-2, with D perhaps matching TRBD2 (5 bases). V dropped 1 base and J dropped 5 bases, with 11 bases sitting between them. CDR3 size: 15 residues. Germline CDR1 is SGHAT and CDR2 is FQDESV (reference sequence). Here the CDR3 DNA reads TGTGCCAGCAGCTTAGGGGGAACGGGAACCGGGGAGCTGTTTTTT. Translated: CASSLGGTGTGELFF. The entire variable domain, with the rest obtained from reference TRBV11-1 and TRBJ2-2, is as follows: EAEVAQSPRYKITEKSQAVAFWCDPISGHATLYWYRQILGQGPELLVQFQDESVVDDSQLPKDRFSAERLKGVDSTLKIQPAELGDSAMYLCASSLGGTGTGELFFGEGSRLTVL.

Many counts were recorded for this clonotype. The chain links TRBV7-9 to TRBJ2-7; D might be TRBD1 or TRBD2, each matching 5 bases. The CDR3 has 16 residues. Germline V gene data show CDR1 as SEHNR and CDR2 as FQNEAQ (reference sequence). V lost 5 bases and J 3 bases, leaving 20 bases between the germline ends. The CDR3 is CASSITGGPNLYEQYV. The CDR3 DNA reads TGTGCCAGCAGCATTACAGGAGGCCCCAATCTCTACGAGCAGTACGTC.

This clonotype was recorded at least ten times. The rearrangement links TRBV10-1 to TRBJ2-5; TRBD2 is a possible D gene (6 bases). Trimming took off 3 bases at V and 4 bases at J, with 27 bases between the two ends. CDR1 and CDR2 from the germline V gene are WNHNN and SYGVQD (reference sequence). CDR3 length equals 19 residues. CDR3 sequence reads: CASSEGGPRGTPRAETQYF. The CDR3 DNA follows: TGCGCCAGCAGTGAAGGAGGGCCCCGAGGGACCCCCAGGGCAGAGACCCAGTACTTC.

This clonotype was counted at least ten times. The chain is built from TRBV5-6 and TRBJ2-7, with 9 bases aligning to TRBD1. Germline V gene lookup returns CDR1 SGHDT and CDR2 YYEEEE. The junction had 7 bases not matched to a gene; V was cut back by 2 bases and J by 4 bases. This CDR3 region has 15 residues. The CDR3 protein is CASSFGTGFAYEQYF. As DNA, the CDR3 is TGTGCCAGCAGCTTTGGGACAGGGTTTGCGTACGAGCAGTACTTC.

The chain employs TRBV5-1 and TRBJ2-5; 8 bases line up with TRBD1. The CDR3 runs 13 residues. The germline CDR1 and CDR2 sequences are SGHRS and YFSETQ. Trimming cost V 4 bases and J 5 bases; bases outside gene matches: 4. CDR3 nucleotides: TGCGCCAGCAGCATCCGACAGGGGGAGACCCAGTACTTC. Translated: CASSIRQGETQYF.